The clone carrying this T cell receptor beta chain was picked up many times. What it recognizes is unknown. This sample was taken from a study of molecular identifiers for immune sequencing clone quantification. Across the whole study: Replicate RNA came from roughly 20,000 or 100,000 naive CD8 cells and was split five ways, and four parts were sequenced. The study, taken as a whole, reports: The study reportedly detected spiked Jurkat TCR RNA from one cell among about a million naive cells.

Previously described methods and listed TCR primers were used for bulk TCR libraries. MiXCR, applied by TCRdb to the PCR reads, yields one record per CDR3 protein. The data show under 800,000 distinct CDR3 sequences, around 25% seen once. V lost 0 bases and J 4 bases, leaving 11 bases between the germline ends. The CDR3 has 14 amino acids. Germline CDR1 and CDR2: DFQATT and SNEGSKA (reference sequence). Naive CD8 T cells were sorted as CD8+CD4-CCR7+CD45RA+. V is TRBV20-1 and J is TRBJ2-3; a possible D gene is TRBD2 (5 bases). The sequenced sample consisted of naive CD8+ T cells from blood, with Jurkat cell RNA spiked in. Subset denoted: FACS-sorted CD8+CD4-CCR7+CD45RA+ naive T cells. The receptor's source is a human donor in good health. Some libraries in this study had Jurkat cell RNA spiked in. CDR3 residues: CSARDRDGADTQYF. The CDR3 nucleotides read TGCAGTGCTAGAGATCGGGATGGCGCAGATACGCAGTATTTT.